Below, one T cell receptor (beta chain) is given with its context. The PCR had 60 Vbeta and 13 Jbeta primers. Clones were sequenced by immunoSEQ multiplex PCR, and TCRdb holds only the in-frame ones, with some missing. The table has about 230,000 clones, 82% seen once. Trimming shortened V by 0 bases and J by 6 bases, and 9 bases separated the two germline ends. The CDR3 consists of 12 residues. From germline, CDR1 is GTSNPN and CDR2 SVGIG (reference sequence). The source of the sample is a study of cytomegalovirus exposure and HLA in healthy donors. The chain links TRBV30 to TRBJ2-7; D is uncertain. Sequencing used PBMCs. This TCR was recovered from a woman in her thirties or forties in good health and CMV-seronegative. The CDR3 nucleotides are TGTGCCTGGAGTGTATCCTCCCGCGAGCAGTACTTC. Translating it yields CAWSVSSREQYF.